This T cell receptor beta chain was identified in a study of T cell repertoires in cytomegalovirus infection. On the study more broadly: Public signatures in TCR beta pointed to CMV infection and matching HLA type.

The CDR3 has 11 amino acids. Germline V CDR1 and CDR2: SGHTA, FQGNSA. V was shortened by 5 bases and J by 3 bases, with 5 bases between the two germline ends. There are many counts of this clonotype. Using its own MiXCR run on the reads, TCRdb lists one record per CDR3 protein. The table includes fewer than 250,000 distinct CDR3 sequences, around 12% detected once. V and J are TRBV7-2 and TRBJ2-7; no firm D call. This TCR was sampled from a human donor in good health (CMV status not recorded). Some clones in this sample may be carry-over from other donors' samples. What was sequenced was PBMCs. CDR3 in DNA: TGTGCCAGCAGCAAGGGCTACGAGCAGTACTTC. Translating it yields CASSKGYEQYF.